This T cell receptor beta chain originates from a study of blood T cell repertoires in COVID-19. Looking at the study overall: There were acute and convalescent COVID-19 samples, and they came from the United States, Italy and Spain. T cells, B-cell-depleted T cells, or PBMCs provided the cDNA or gDNA that served as material.

Original methodology: Counts of nucleated cells, estimated from reference gene primer amplification, were obtained. Generated by immunoSEQ multiplex PCR, the TCRdb table keeps only in-frame clones and is missing some. D and trimming were read from the DNA, whereas the V and J calls and clone size are those reported in that table. The table includes approximately 300,000 clones, around 87% detected once. Germline V gives CDR1 LNHDA, CDR2 SQIVND (reference sequence). Trimming removed 0 bases from V and 6 bases from J; junction bases left unmatched: 15. The CDR3 has 19 amino acids. J is TRBJ2-3 and V is TRBV19, with 10 bases fitting TRBD1. This sequence was found in a man aged 45-65 years with active or convalescent COVID-19. Sequenced material: peripheral blood. CDR3 sequence: CASSIDPSGTGVGDDTQYF. CDR3 nucleotide sequence: TGTGCCAGTAGTATAGATCCTTCGGGGACAGGGGTAGGGGATGATACGCAGTATTTT.